This passage covers 6 T cell receptor beta chains from one sample sequenced in a study of T cell responses to AZD1222 COVID-19 vaccine. Libraries were prepared by immunoSEQ multiplex PCR; TCRdb keeps only in-frame clonotypes and omits some of them. This table has about 140,000 clones, approximately 90% appearing once. Source: peripheral blood, taken 28 days after the second AZD1222 dose. Receptors originate from an adult who received the AZD1222 COVID-19 vaccine.

The genes are TRBV7-8 and TRBJ2-7, with D perhaps TRBD2 (6 bases). With 5 bases removed from V and 2 bases from J, the gap between germline ends came to 13 bases. This CDR3 has 14 residues. Germline CDR1 and CDR2: SGHVS and FQNEAQ. The CDR3 reads CASSRSGGAYEQYF. In DNA form, the CDR3 reads TGTGCCAGCAGCCGCTCCGGGGGAGCCTACGAGCAGTACTTC.

The CDR3 DNA sequence: TGTGCCAGCAGAATCACAGGGGGAGGAGGGTATGGCTACACCTTC. As protein: CASRITGGGGYGYTF. The chain recombines TRBV28 with TRBJ1-2; 8 positions match TRBD1. CDR1 MDHEN and CDR2 SYDVKM come from the germline V gene. After removal of 6 bases from V and 5 bases from J, the junction contained 11 bases not matched to a gene. CDR3 size: 15 residues.

Only one count was recorded for this clone. V usage is TRBV24-1 and J usage is TRBJ2-3, with 7 nucleotides matching TRBD2. This CDR3 contains 16 residues. Trimming cost V 2 bases and J 0 bases; bases outside gene matches: 4. CDR1 and CDR2 (germline): KGHDR, SFDVKD. The CDR3 spells CATSDSSSGSTDTQYF. The CDR3 bases are TGTGCCACCAGTGATTCGTCTAGCGGAAGCACAGATACGCAGTATTTT.

The rearrangement links TRBV15 to TRBJ1-3; D is ambiguous. The CDR3 is made up of 15 amino acids. V shed 0 bases and J shed 0 bases, with 6 bases lying between them. The germline gives CDR1 LNHNV, CDR2 YYDKDF (reference sequence). The CDR3 DNA reads TGTGCCACCAGCAGAGATCCAGACTCTGGAAACACCATATATTTT. It encodes CATSRDPDSGNTIYF.

V and J are TRBV10-3 and TRBJ2-3, with TRBD1 identical over 7 bases. Germline V CDR1 and CDR2: ENHRY, SYGVKD. This CDR3 has 12 amino acids. Trimming removed 10 bases from V and 14 bases from J; junction bases left unmatched: 15. CDR3 protein: CATSGTDKSRYF. For the CDR3, the DNA is TGTGCCACATCCGGGACAGACAAATCCCGGTATTTT.

The J gene is TRBJ1-2, the V gene TRBV7-2, with a possible D match to TRBD1 (5 bases). The CDR3 is 15 amino acids. The germline CDR1 and CDR2 sequences are SGHTA and FQGNSA. V lost 5 bases, J lost 4 bases, and 17 bases lay in between. The CDR3 reads CASSVTAPGGYGYTF. As DNA, the CDR3 is TGTGCCAGCAGCGTTACAGCTCCTGGGGGCTATGGCTACACCTTC.